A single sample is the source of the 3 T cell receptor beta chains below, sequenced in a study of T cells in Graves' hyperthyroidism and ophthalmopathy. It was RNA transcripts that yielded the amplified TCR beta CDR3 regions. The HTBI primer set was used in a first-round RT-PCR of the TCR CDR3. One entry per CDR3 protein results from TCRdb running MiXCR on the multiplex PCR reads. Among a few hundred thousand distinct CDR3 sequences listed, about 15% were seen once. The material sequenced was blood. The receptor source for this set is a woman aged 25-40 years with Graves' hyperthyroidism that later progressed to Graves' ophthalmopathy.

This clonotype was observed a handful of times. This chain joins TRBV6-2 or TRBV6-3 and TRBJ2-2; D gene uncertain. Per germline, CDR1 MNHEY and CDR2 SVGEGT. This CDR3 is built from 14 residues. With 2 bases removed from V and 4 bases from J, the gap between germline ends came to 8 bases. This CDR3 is CASSYLQPTGELFF. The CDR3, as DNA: TGTGCCAGCAGTTACCTGCAACCCACCGGGGAGCTGTTTTTT.

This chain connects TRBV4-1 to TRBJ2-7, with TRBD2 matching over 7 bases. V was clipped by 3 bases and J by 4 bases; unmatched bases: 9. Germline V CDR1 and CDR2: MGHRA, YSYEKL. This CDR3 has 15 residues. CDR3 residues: CASSHGRAYLYEQYF. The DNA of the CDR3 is TGCGCCAGCAGCCATGGGAGGGCCTATCTTTACGAGCAGTACTTC.

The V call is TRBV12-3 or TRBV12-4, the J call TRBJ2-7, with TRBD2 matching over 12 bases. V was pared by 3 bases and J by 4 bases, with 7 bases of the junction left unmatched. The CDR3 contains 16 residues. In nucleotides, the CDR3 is TGTGCCAGCAGTTTGTCTAGCGGGAGGGTAACGTACGAGCAGTACTTC. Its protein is CASSLSSGRVTYEQYF.